This is a list of T cell receptor beta chains from one sample in a study of T-cell memory formation after mild COVID-19. MiXCR was run by TCRdb on the 5' RACE reads, yielding one entry per CDR3 protein. Among roughly 220,000 distinct CDR3 sequences listed, 9.5% to 10% were seen once. The sample consisted of PBMCs or a T cell subset sorted from them (not recorded which). The source of these receptors is a man aged 18-30 years who had mild COVID-19 (a few samples of this study predate the infection). Cell type and time point are not known. The CDR3 runs from the conserved cysteine through the conserved F or W. A D gene is named only where the DNA matches it firmly. Rows may omit the clone size; those that give it use once, few, many or a size class.

CDR3aa | abundance | d_gene | v_gene
CASSPRIGPNTGELFF | few | NA | TRBV9
CSVLTANTGELFF | NA | NA | TRBV29-1
CASRKGTDTQYF | many | NA | TRBV6-2/TRBV6-3
CASSLVWQSHEQYF | many | NA | TRBV7-2
CATSDLLAGGLETQYF | few | TRBD2 | TRBV24-1
CASTRSDSNTEAFF | NA | NA | TRBV6-6
CAISESIGGETSTDTQYF | NA | NA | TRBV10-3
CASSLAGTGGYNEQFF | few | TRBD1 | TRBV5-1
CASSQDRGQYEQYF | NA | TRBD1 | TRBV4-3
CASTGVAGVSSYNEQFF | few | TRBD2 | TRBV5-1
CASTTGRSATQYF | many | TRBD1 | TRBV7-2
CASSLPIQGQGVEQYF | few | TRBD1 | TRBV7-2
CASSLTITDTQYF | few | NA | TRBV28
CASSTNGVSGSPLHF | many | NA | TRBV18
CASSLYAADYGYTF | few | NA | TRBV5-4
CATRQDVSGNTIYF | NA | NA | TRBV6-6
CASSLTTSGSTDTQYF | few | TRBD2 | TRBV5-1
CASSLVFSGANVLTF | many | NA | TRBV5-1
CASRYRGRMGEQYF | few | TRBD1 | TRBV6-1
CASSPLAGGPGAETQYF | NA | TRBD2 | TRBV5-1
CASSQPRAGGNEQYF | NA | TRBD2 | TRBV6-6
CASSQIFSGANVLTF | NA | NA | TRBV4-2
CSVERGVNTEAFF | NA | NA | TRBV29-1
CASSPPGHAGELFF | many | NA | TRBV28
CASSLQGTTEAFF | few | NA | TRBV5-4
CASSERYGNTGELFF | few | NA | TRBV2
CASSYLSDVYEQFF | NA | NA | TRBV6-5
CASSQVAGVYNEQFF | few | TRBD2 | TRBV3-1
CASSSAGANSIYEQYF | few | NA | TRBV5-1
CSAPWRGGPDTQYF | NA | TRBD2 | TRBV20-1
CASSQDGHGYYEQYF | many | NA | TRBV4-3
CASSRDRGRELFF | few | TRBD1 | TRBV7-8
CASSLAFGTEAFF | few | NA | TRBV7-7
CASSFAKSGNTIYF | NA | NA | TRBV7-2
CAIAGDQETQYF | NA | NA | TRBV28
CATGQGSTDTQYF | few | TRBD1 | TRBV5-1
CASSPTGGPDTQYF | few | TRBD1 | TRBV5-1
CASSLEPGTGELFF | NA | NA | TRBV12-3/TRBV12-4
CSARTDPYEQYF | NA | NA | TRBV20-1
CASSLTTGDNEKLFF | many | TRBD1 | TRBV5-6
CASSPGHGTGGTEAFF | NA | TRBD1 | TRBV7-3
CSAGGRGGELFF | many | TRBD2 | TRBV29-1
CASSQDAGGNTIYF | NA | NA | TRBV4-2
CSVGHSGANVLTF | NA | NA | TRBV29-1
CASSQLNSNEQFF | NA | NA | TRBV4-3
CASSQAGGGAVANVLTF | once | NA | TRBV4-2
CTARDRPNTEAFF | NA | TRBD1 | TRBV28
CASSLGPLAGDLTEQFF | NA | TRBD2 | TRBV5-1
CASSWDRGNYEQYF | NA | TRBD1 | TRBV6-5
CASSSGTGGAYEQYF | few | TRBD1 | TRBV18
CASSYSSYTGELFF | many | NA | TRBV25-1
CSASGTSGGTDTQYF | NA | TRBD2 | TRBV20-1
CASRYDAVDTQYF | few | NA | TRBV19
CASSSRQGGTEAFF | few | TRBD1 | TRBV28